These 2 T cell receptor beta chains originate from one sample sequenced in a study of shared clonotypes between healthy human individuals. The data were produced by immunoSEQ multiplex PCR, yet TCRdb's version contains in-frame clones alone and is incomplete. The repertoire holds roughly 2.2 million clones, with 85% to 95% as singletons. The sequencing input was naive CD4+ T cells from PBMCs. This sample's subset: CD45RA+ positively selected. These receptors were taken from a man aged 18 to 29 in good health. Some clones in this sample may be carry-over from other donors' samples.

This chain joins TRBV7-9 and TRBJ2-2; tentative D call: TRBD2 (5 bases). The CDR3 runs to 14 residues. Trimming shortened V by 10 bases and J by 4 bases, and 16 bases separated the two germline ends. The germline V gene has CDR1 SEHNR and CDR2 FQNEAQ (reference sequence). This CDR3 reads CATEPGYSTGELFF. In DNA form, the CDR3 reads TGTGCCACCGAGCCGGGGTATAGCACCGGGGAGCTGTTTTTT. Supplemented by reference TRBV7-9 and TRBJ2-2, the full variable domain reads DTGVSQNPRHKITKRGQNVTFRCDPISEHNRLYWYRQTLGQGPEFLTYFQNEAQLEKSRLLSDRFSAERPKGSFSTLEIQRTEQGDSAMYLCATEPGYSTGELFFGEGSRLTVL.

This clone was observed a single time. The chain combines TRBV11-3 with TRBJ2-3; possibly TRBD2 for D (5 bases). This CDR3 region has 15 residues. The germline V gene encodes CDR1 SGHNT and CDR2 YENEEA. Trimming stripped 5 bases from V and 5 bases from J, with 17 bases between. The CDR3 region has the DNA TGTGCCAGCAGCCCCCTGGGCGGAGGTGGAGATACGCAGTATTTT. As protein: CASSPLGGGGDTQYF.